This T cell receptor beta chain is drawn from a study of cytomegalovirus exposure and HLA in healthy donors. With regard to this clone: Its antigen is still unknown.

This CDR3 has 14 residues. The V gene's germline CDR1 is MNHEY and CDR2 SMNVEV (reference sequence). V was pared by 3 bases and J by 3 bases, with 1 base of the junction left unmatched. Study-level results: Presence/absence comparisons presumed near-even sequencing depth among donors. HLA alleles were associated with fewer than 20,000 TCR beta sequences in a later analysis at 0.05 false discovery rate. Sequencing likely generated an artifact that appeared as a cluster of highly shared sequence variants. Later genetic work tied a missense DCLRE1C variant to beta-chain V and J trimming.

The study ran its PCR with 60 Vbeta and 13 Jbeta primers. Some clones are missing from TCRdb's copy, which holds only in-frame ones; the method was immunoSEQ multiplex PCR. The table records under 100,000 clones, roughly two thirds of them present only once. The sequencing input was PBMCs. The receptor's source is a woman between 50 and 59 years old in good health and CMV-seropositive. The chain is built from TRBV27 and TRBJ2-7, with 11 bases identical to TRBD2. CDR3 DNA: TGTGCCAGCAGTTTGGGGACTAGCGGCTACGAGCAGTACTTC. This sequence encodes CASSLGTSGYEQYF.